The clone carrying this T cell receptor beta chain was counted a few times. No antigen is known for it. V was pared by 2 bases and J by 13 bases, with 24 bases between. This CDR3 region has 17 residues. Per the germline V gene, CDR1 is MNHEY and CDR2 is SVGAGI. Each sample yielded at least 7 million isolated PBMCs. The data stem from a study of blood T cells in healthy people across ages. General observations from the study: Higher diversity, along with more naive CD4+ cells, distinguished long-lived donors from aged donors.

Then a second PCR, running roughly 6 to 12 cycles, was carried out with a sample-barcoded 5' primer and a J-beta primer mix. TCRdb re-called the 5' RACE reads with MiXCR, one entry per CDR3 protein. The table records approximately 320,000 distinct CDR3 sequences, 27% of them present only once. V is TRBV6-5 and J is TRBJ1-6; weak D call: TRBD1 (5 bases). The TCR originated in a woman in her 70s in good health. The specimen was blood. The CDR3 reads CASSYRGKGDFLLPLHF. CDR3 sequence (DNA): TGTGCCAGCAGTTACCGGGGCAAAGGGGATTTCCTGCTCCCCCTCCACTTT.